This TCR beta chain emerged from a study of T cell responses to AZD1222 COVID-19 vaccine. Findings and caveats of the study: Spike was spanned by vaccine-associated CD4 TCRs, which were dominant at 160-218 and 743-854.

Data came from immunoSEQ multiplex PCR; TCRdb stores just in-frame clones and leaves some out. Of under 150,000 clones listed, approximately 90% are singletons. Worth noting for this clone: Its target is not known.

This CDR3 has 13 amino acids. The germline V and J ends were trimmed by 3 bases and 4 bases, with 10 bases remaining between them. The starting material was peripheral blood, obtained 28 days after the second AZD1222 dose. The receptor was isolated from an adult who received the AZD1222 COVID-19 vaccine. V gene TRBV12-3 or TRBV12-4 combines with J gene TRBJ2-7, with D perhaps TRBD2 (7 bases). The CDR3 loop reads CASSFGGQYEQYF. The CDR3 nucleotides read TGTGCCAGCAGTTTCGGGGGGCAGTACGAGCAGTACTTC.